The clone carrying this T cell receptor (beta chain) was found many times. The data originate from a study of human T cells and chemical hapten exposure. TCRdb re-analysed the RACE reads in MiXCR, keeping a single row per CDR3 protein. The sample lists under 400,000 distinct CDR3 sequences, approximately 5.1% occurring once. Per the germline V gene, CDR1 is SGHTS and CDR2 is YDEGEE. V lost 2 bases and J 7 bases, leaving 4 bases between the germline ends. The CDR3 length is 11 residues. The time point denotes: pre-sensitization, week 0. Treatment given: therapeutic diphenylcyclopropenone sensitization with weekly scalp DPC.

The origin of this receptor is a woman aged 45-65 years with alopecia areata. Some clones in this sample may be carry-over from other donors' samples. The material was whole blood, obtained in connection with sensitization to the hapten diphenylcyclopropenone (DPC). V gene TRBV5-8 combines with J gene TRBJ2-1, with no clear D. Written as DNA, the CDR3 is TGTGCCAGCAGCTTTCATAATGAGCAGTTCTTC. It yields the protein CASSFHNEQFF. Complete variable domain (other parts from reference TRBV5-8 and TRBJ2-1): EAGVTQSPTHLIKTRGQQATLRCSPISGHTSVYWYQQALGLGLQFLLWYDEGEERNRGNFPPRFSGRQFPNYSSELNVNALELEDSALYLCASSFHNEQFFGPGTRLTVL.